A single sample gave rise to the 13 T cell receptor beta chains below, sequenced in a study of T-cell memory formation after mild COVID-19. Via MiXCR, TCRdb re-called the 5' RACE reads, giving one row per CDR3 protein. The profile shows 75,000 to 95,000 distinct CDR3 sequences, approximately 15% of them singletons. Sequences were obtained from PBMCs or a T cell subset sorted from them (not recorded which). Receptors originate from a man younger than 35 who had mild COVID-19 (a few samples of this study predate the infection). Cell type and time point are not known.

This sequence joins TRBV29-1 and TRBJ2-6; 9 nucleotides line up with TRBD1. The CDR3 runs 18 residues. The junction had 15 bases not matched to a gene; V was cut back by 5 bases and J by 4 bases. Germline CDR1 is SQVTM and CDR2 is ANQGSEA. CDR3: CSVHDGQGFQVGANVLTF. CDR3 DNA: TGCAGCGTTCATGATGGACAGGGGTTCCAGGTGGGGGCCAACGTCCTGACTTTC.

CDR3 amino acids: CASSPQGRDGYTF. The CDR3 DNA reads TGTGCCAGCAGCCCACAGGGGCGGGATGGCTACACCTTC. The rearrangement joins TRBV7-9 to TRBJ1-2; 7 bases agree with TRBD1. The CDR3 loop spans 13 amino acids. J was trimmed by 6 bases and V by 5 bases; bases with no gene match: 6. CDR1 and CDR2 (germline): SEHNR, FQNEAQ (reference sequence). The full variable domain, its missing parts supplied by reference TRBV7-9 and TRBJ1-2, is DTGVSQNPRHKITKRGQNVTFRCDPISEHNRLYWYRQTLGQGPEFLTYFQNEAQLEKSRLLSDRFSAERPKGSFSTLEIQRTEQGDSAMYLCASSPQGRDGYTFGSGTRLTVV.

The rearrangement uses TRBV7-9 and TRBJ1-5; TRBD1 matches 8 bases. The germline CDR1 and CDR2 sequences are SEHNR and FQNEAQ (reference sequence). The CDR3 consists of 15 residues. The V gene end was trimmed by 2 bases and the J gene end by 8 bases; junction bases not matched to a gene: 8. CDR3 protein: CASSLSTGVSEPQHF. As DNA, the CDR3 is TGTGCCAGCAGCTTATCGACAGGGGTCAGCGAGCCCCAGCATTTT.

This clonotype turned up a few times. The chain joins TRBV11-2 to TRBJ1-1, with D maybe TRBD1 (5 bases). V was pared by 4 bases and J by 2 bases, with 8 bases between. Germline V lookup: CDR1 SGHAT, CDR2 FQNNGV. This CDR3 region has 13 residues. The CDR3 nucleotides are TGTGCCAGCAGCTCGACAGCAAACACTGAAGCTTTCTTT. This sequence encodes CASSSTANTEAFF.

This clonotype has just a few counts. The chain recombines TRBV4-3 with TRBJ1-6; D remains unclear. V gave up 1 base and J gave up 7 bases, with 11 bases separating them. The CDR3 length is 15 residues. In germline, CDR1 is LGHNA, CDR2 YSLEER. This chain's CDR3 is CASSQGGFGNSPLHF. CDR3 DNA sequence: TGCGCCAGCAGCCAAGGGGGTTTTGGGAATTCACCCCTCCACTTT.

This clonotype occurred once. The chain has TRBV14 and TRBJ2-5; 7 positions match TRBD2. The CDR3 runs 12 residues. V was clipped by 6 bases and J by 4 bases; unmatched bases: 2. The germline V gene encodes CDR1 SGHDN and CDR2 FVKESK. The CDR3 DNA is TGTGCCAGCAGTTCTAGCGGAGAGACCCAGTACTTC. It is translated as CASSSSGETQYF.

This clonotype was recorded at least ten times. The V call is TRBV7-9, the J call TRBJ2-3, with 7 bases aligning to TRBD1. CDR1 is SEHNR, CDR2 FQNEAQ, per germline (reference sequence). CDR3 length: 16 residues. Trimming removed 5 bases from V and 4 bases from J; junction bases left unmatched: 12. The CDR3 nucleotides are TGTGCCAGCAGCCCCCACCCAACAGGGGCGGCAGATACGCAGTATTTT. It is translated as CASSPHPTGAADTQYF.

This clonotype has just a few counts. The rearrangement links TRBV7-2 to TRBJ1-2, with 7 bases matching TRBD1. This CDR3 is built from 14 residues. Germline assignment: CDR1 SGHTA and CDR2 FQGNSA. The trim removed 5 bases at V and 3 bases at J, leaving 6 bases unmatched. Here the CDR3 reads CASSLGTAYYGYTF. The DNA for the CDR3 is TGTGCCAGCAGCCTCGGGACAGCTTACTATGGCTACACCTTC.

This clonotype was picked up a small number of times. This chain uses TRBV7-2 with TRBJ2-2, with D perhaps matching TRBD2 (6 bases). The CDR3 is 13 amino acids. The ends were cut back, 4 bases at V and 4 bases at J, with 7 bases in the middle. Germline values: CDR1 SGHTA, CDR2 FQGNSA. For the CDR3, the DNA is TGTGCCAGCAGCTGGGGGGTCACCGGGGAGCTGTTTTTT. Amino acids: CASSWGVTGELFF.

J is TRBJ2-3 and V is TRBV7-3; possibly TRBD2 for D (6 bases). CDR1 and CDR2 from the germline V gene are SGHTA and FQGTGA. This CDR3 contains 15 residues. Trimming removed 5 bases from V and 2 bases from J, with 14 bases in between. The CDR3 sequence: CASSLLGGYTDTQYF. Written as DNA, the CDR3 is TGTGCCAGCAGCCTTTTGGGGGGATACACAGATACGCAGTATTTT.

The table lists this clonotype with a few counts. This chain connects TRBV6-2 or TRBV6-3 to TRBJ1-2, with a possible D match to TRBD1 (6 bases). The V end lost 0 bases, the J end lost 8 bases, and 13 bases lay between the germline ends. The CDR3 has 14 residues. CDR1 is MNHEY and CDR2 is SVGEGT in the germline V gene. The CDR3 DNA follows: TGTGCCAGCAGTTACTCGATCAGGGGAGGAGGCTACACCTTC. Residues: CASSYSIRGGGYTF.

This rearrangement joins TRBV20-1 to TRBJ1-2; 7 positions agree with TRBD1. The germline V gene has CDR1 DFQATT and CDR2 SNEGSKA (reference sequence). J was trimmed by 3 bases and V by 6 bases; bases with no gene match: 10. CDR3 length: 14 residues. In DNA form, the CDR3 reads TGCAGTGCCCACGCGGGGGGGACAGACTATGGCTACACCTTC. This translates into CSAHAGGTDYGYTF.

This chain uses TRBV6-5 with TRBJ1-3; TRBD1 matches 11 bases. With V trimmed by 6 bases and J by 0 bases, 10 bases remained unmatched. This CDR3 is built from 18 residues. In germline, CDR1 is MNHEY, CDR2 SVGAGI. The chain's CDR3 is CASSTLRTGGPSGNTIYF. The CDR3 DNA follows: TGTGCCAGCAGCACCCTTAGGACAGGGGGCCCCTCTGGAAACACCATATATTTT.